Given below is one T cell receptor beta chain in context. Its antigen is undetermined. This specimen belongs to a study of metastatic and nonmetastatic thyroid tumors. Trimming shortened V by 2 bases and J by 6 bases, and 10 bases separated the two germline ends. This CDR3 spans 13 amino acids. The germline CDR1 and CDR2 sequences are MDHEN and SYDVKM. MiXCR was used by TCRdb to re-call the PCR reads. The sample shows under 55,000 clones, approximately 19% of them seen only once. Every patient underwent thyroid surgery untreated. Findings and caveats of the study: Reports indicated that malignant thyroid tumors showed significantly higher TCR beta diversity than benign nodules did, in blood and tumor.

V is TRBV28 and J is TRBJ1-2; D ambiguous. Sequenced input: blood. This TCR came from a female donor with papillary thyroid cancer or a benign thyroid nodule (not recorded which). Some clones in this sample may be carry-over from other donors' samples. CDR3 nucleotides: TGTGCCAGCAGTTTAGTAGGGAAACATGGCTACACCTTC. Translation: CASSLVGKHGYTF.